This is a list of T cell receptor beta chains from one sample in a study of T cell repertoires in cytomegalovirus infection. MiXCR, applied by TCRdb to the reads, yields one record per CDR3 protein. The repertoire has hundreds of thousands of distinct CDR3 sequences, about 44% of them found once; the top ten carry around 45%. These TCRs' antigens remain unknown. The source material was cultured PBMCs, sampled from culture after CMV antigen stimulation. Receptors were obtained from a human donor in good health (CMV status not recorded). Some clones in this sample may be carry-over from other donors' samples. Both conserved end residues are part of each CDR3. D genes are given only for firm matches. Only some rows state a clone size, as once, few, many or a class for expanded clones.

>TRBV6-1|TRBJ1-1|NA|NA
TGTGCCAGCAGACTGGTAGGGGACACTGAAGCTTTCTTT
CASRLVGDTEAFF
>TRBV19|TRBJ2-5|NA|NA
TGTGCCAGTAGTATCCTGGGACAATCGGTGGAGACCCAGTACTTC
CASSILGQSVETQYF
>TRBV14|TRBJ2-3|NA|NA
TGTGCCAGCAGCCGAGACAGTCGCACAGATACGCAGTATTTT
CASSRDSRTDTQYF
>TRBV12-3/TRBV12-4|TRBJ1-2|NA|few
TGTGCCAGCAGTTTTTTTGGACTTTCTTCGCCCTATGGCTACACCTTC
CASSFFGLSSPYGYTF
>TRBV7-2|TRBJ2-3|NA|few
TGTGCCAGCAGCTTAGTGGGGGGATTCGGAAGGGGGGATACGCAGTATTTT
CASSLVGGFGRGDTQYF
>TRBV7-2|TRBJ1-1|NA|many
TGTGCCAGCAGCTTAGCAGGGTCGGCCAACACTGAAGCTTTCTTT
CASSLAGSANTEAFF
>TRBV6-5|TRBJ1-4|NA|few
TGTGCCAGCACTCCCGGGGGTGGAAAACTGTTTTTT
CASTPGGGKLFF
>TRBV7-8|TRBJ1-2|NA|NA
TGTGCCAGCAGCTTAGAAGGCAGGCCAAACGGCCTATATGGCTACACCTTC
CASSLEGRPNGLYGYTF
>TRBV14|TRBJ2-1|NA|NA
TGTGCCAGCAGCCCCTCTAGGGGCTCGGATGAGCAGTTCTTC
CASSPSRGSDEQFF
>TRBV12-5|TRBJ2-7|NA|NA
TGTGCTAGTGGGGACCCCGTCGGGCAGTACTTC
CASGDPVGQYF
>TRBV7-2|TRBJ2-2|TRBD1|NA
TGTGCCAGCAGCCCCCAAGACAGGGCCGGGGAGCTGTTTTTT
CASSPQDRAGELFF
>TRBV2|TRBJ1-3|TRBD1|few
TGTGCCAGCAGTCAGGACAGGGGTGGAAACACCATATATTTT
CASSQDRGGNTIYF
>TRBV20-1|TRBJ2-1|TRBD2|NA
TGCAGTGCTAGAGACTCCCTGGCGGGAGGATACAATGAGCAGTTCTTC
CSARDSLAGGYNEQFF
>TRBV12-3/TRBV12-4|TRBJ2-7|TRBD1|NA
TGTGCCAGCAGGAAACAGGGGTACGATCAGTACTTC
CASRKQGYDQYF
>TRBV9|TRBJ2-3|NA|NA
TGTGCCAGCAGCACACGCCCCGAGGGTACGCAGTATTTT
CASSTRPEGTQYF
>TRBV4-2|TRBJ2-3|NA|few
TGTGCCAGCAGCCAAGAGGCTCCCAGCACAGATACGCAGTATTTT
CASSQEAPSTDTQYF
>TRBV7-6|TRBJ1-2|NA|NA
TGTGCCAGCAGCACTGGACAGAGCAACTATGGCTACACCTTC
CASSTGQSNYGYTF
>TRBV6-1|TRBJ2-7|NA|few
TGTGCCAGCAGGCCGGGACGTCAGGTGTGGTACGAGCAGTACTTC
CASRPGRQVWYEQYF
>TRBV7-6|TRBJ2-1|TRBD2|NA
TGTGCCAGCAGCTTAGCAGCTAGCGGAGCGGACAATGAGCAGTTCTTC
CASSLAASGADNEQFF
>TRBV4-3|TRBJ2-1|NA|few
TGCGCCAGCAGCCAAGATCTGCGGGACTCCTACAATGAGCAGTTCTTC
CASSQDLRDSYNEQFF
>TRBV7-2|TRBJ1-6|TRBD1|many
TGTGCCAGCAGATCGACAGGGAGTTACACTTCACCCCTCCACTTT
CASRSTGSYTSPLHF
>TRBV20-1|TRBJ1-5|NA|NA
TGCAGTGCTAGGGTTTACAGGGAGGTTGTTCAGCCCCAGCATTTT
CSARVYREVVQPQHF
>TRBV27|TRBJ2-7|NA|NA
TGTGCCAGCAGTTCCAGATCCTCTTCGGAATACGAGCAGTACTTC
CASSSRSSSEYEQYF
>TRBV19|TRBJ2-7|NA|NA
TGTGCCAGAACACCGGGACCCCTCTCCTACGAGCAGTACTTC
CARTPGPLSYEQYF
>TRBV6-2/TRBV6-3|TRBJ2-7|NA|few
TGTGCCAGCAGTTACTCGATGAGGAGGGGGAGAGACTCCAGCTCCTACGAGCAGTACTTC
CASSYSMRRGRDSSSYEQYF
>TRBV7-2|TRBJ2-6|NA|NA
TGTGCCAGCAGCTTAGTGGGCGGCTCTGGGGCCAACGTCCTGACTTTC
CASSLVGGSGANVLTF
>TRBV27|TRBJ2-7|TRBD2|NA
TGTGCCAGCCGGGAAGCGGGAGGGCCATACGAGCAGTACTTC
CASREAGGPYEQYF
>TRBV7-8|TRBJ2-1|NA|many
TGTGCCAGCAGCTTACCCGGACTAAGCAATGAGCAGTTCTTC
CASSLPGLSNEQFF
>TRBV12-3/TRBV12-4|TRBJ2-1|NA|few
TGTGCCAGCAGTCTTGTCACTAGATACAATGAGCAGTTCTTC
CASSLVTRYNEQFF
>TRBV19|TRBJ2-4|NA|NA
TGTGCCAGTAGTAGTAGAAGGGTGGCCAAAAACATTCAGTACTTC
CASSSRRVAKNIQYF
>TRBV27|TRBJ2-5|TRBD1|NA
TGTGCCAGCAGTTCCCAGGGGGCACGGGAGACCCAGTACTTC
CASSSQGARETQYF
>TRBV7-8|TRBJ2-1|TRBD2|NA
TGTGCCAGCAGCTCGGGACTAGCGCGAGTCGATGAGCAGTTCTTC
CASSSGLARVDEQFF
>TRBV20-1|TRBJ2-5|NA|few
TGCAGTGCTAGAGATCAAAAGGCGGGGATGGAGACCCAGTACTTC
CSARDQKAGMETQYF
>TRBV18|TRBJ2-7|NA|few
TGTGCCAGCTCACCACAAGCGTGGCCTAGCTCCTACGAGCAGTACTTC
CASSPQAWPSSYEQYF
>TRBV3-1|TRBJ2-1|NA|NA
TGTGCCAGCAGCCAAGATAGGGCTAGCGCTGAGCAGTTCTTC
CASSQDRASAEQFF
>TRBV7-2|TRBJ2-1|TRBD1|once
TGTGTCAGCAGTTACCGGACAGGCTGGCTCAATGAGCAGTTCTTC
CVSSYRTGWLNEQFF
>TRBV7-4|TRBJ2-7|NA|NA
TGTCACGCCCCGCTGGGAATCGAGCAGTACTTC
CHAPLGIEQYF
>TRBV7-6|TRBJ2-3|NA|few
TGTGCCAGCAGCTTAGAGCGGAACACAGATACGCAGTATTTT
CASSLERNTDTQYF
>TRBV2|TRBJ2-2|NA|NA
TGTGCCAGCAGTGAACAGGGACTTTCAAACACCGGGGAGCTGTTTTTT
CASSEQGLSNTGELFF
>TRBV5-1|TRBJ2-3|NA|NA
TGCGCCAGCAGCTCCGACCCCACAGATACGCAGTATTTT
CASSSDPTDTQYF
>TRBV6-2/TRBV6-3|TRBJ2-3|TRBD2|NA
TGTGCCAGCAGTCAAGGACTAGCGGGAGACACAGATACGCAGTATTTT
CASSQGLAGDTDTQYF
>TRBV2|TRBJ2-3|TRBD2|NA
TGTGCCAGCAGTTTGACTAGCGGGAGTTCTACGCAGTATTTT
CASSLTSGSSTQYF
>TRBV5-4|TRBJ2-7|TRBD1|few
TGTGCCAGCAGCGTTGGGACAGGACACTCCTACGAGCAGTACTTC
CASSVGTGHSYEQYF
>TRBV19|TRBJ2-3|NA|few
TGTGCCAGTTCAGGGGCGGGAATCCTTCATACGCAGTATTTT
CASSGAGILHTQYF
>TRBV6-2/TRBV6-3|TRBJ1-1|NA|few
TGTGCCAGCAGTTGGCTCCGCACTGAAGCTTTCTTT
CASSWLRTEAFF
>TRBV12-3/TRBV12-4|TRBJ2-7|NA|NA
TGTGCCAGCAGTTTAAGGCAGCCCTACGAGCAGTACTTC
CASSLRQPYEQYF
>TRBV7-6|TRBJ2-1|NA|few
TGTGCCAGCAGCTTCAGAGGGGGAAGCTCCTACAATGAGCAGTTCTTC
CASSFRGGSSYNEQFF
>TRBV6-6|TRBJ2-5|NA|NA
TGTGCCAGCAGTCTACAGGGTAATCGAGAGACCCAGTACTTC
CASSLQGNRETQYF
>TRBV12-3/TRBV12-4|TRBJ1-1|NA|NA
TGTGCCAGCAGTTCAGTACGGGGGGGAATCGCGGACACTGAAGCTTTCTTT
CASSSVRGGIADTEAFF
>TRBV7-2|TRBJ2-2|NA|NA
TGTGCCAGCAGCCCACCGGGACCCCCTGGACTGTTTTTT
CASSPPGPPGLFF
>TRBV4-3|TRBJ2-1|NA|few
TGCGCCAGCAGCCAAGTGCTCCCCCATGAGCAGTTCTTC
CASSQVLPHEQFF
>TRBV7-2|TRBJ1-6|TRBD1|NA
TGTGCCAGCAGCTTACTGGCAGGGGGTTTCTCCTATAATTCACCCCTCCACTTT
CASSLLAGGFSYNSPLHF
>TRBV20-1|TRBJ2-7|TRBD2|NA
TGCAGTGCTGATATTAGCGGGGGGGATTTATCGCAGTACTTC
CSADISGGDLSQYF